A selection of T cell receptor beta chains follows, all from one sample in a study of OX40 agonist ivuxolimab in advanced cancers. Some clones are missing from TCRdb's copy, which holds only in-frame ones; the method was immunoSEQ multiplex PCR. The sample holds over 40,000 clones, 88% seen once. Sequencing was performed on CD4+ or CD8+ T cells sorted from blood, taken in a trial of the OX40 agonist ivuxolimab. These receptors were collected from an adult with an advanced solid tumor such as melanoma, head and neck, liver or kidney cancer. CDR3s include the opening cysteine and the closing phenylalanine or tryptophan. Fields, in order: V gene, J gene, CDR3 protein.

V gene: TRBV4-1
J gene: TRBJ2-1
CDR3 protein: CASSHQGYNEQFF

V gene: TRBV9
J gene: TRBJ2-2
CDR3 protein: CASSVDSTGELFF

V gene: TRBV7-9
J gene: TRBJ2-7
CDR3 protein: CASSLEGGYEQYF

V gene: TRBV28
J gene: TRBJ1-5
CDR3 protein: CASSFGSHSNQPQHF

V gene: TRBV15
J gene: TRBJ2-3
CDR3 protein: CATSRGTDTQYF

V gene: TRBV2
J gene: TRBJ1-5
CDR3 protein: CASGITAAVYSNQPQHF

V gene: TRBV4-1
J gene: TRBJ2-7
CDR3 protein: CASSLERAVSYEQYF

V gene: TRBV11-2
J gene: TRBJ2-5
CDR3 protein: CASSLDGPGETQYF

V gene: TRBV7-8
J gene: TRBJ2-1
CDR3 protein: CASSRYPRGAPYNEQFF

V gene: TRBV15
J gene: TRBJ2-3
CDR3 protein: CATSRVRASSTDTQYF

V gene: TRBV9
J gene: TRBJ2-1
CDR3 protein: CASSVEGSGRYYNEQFF

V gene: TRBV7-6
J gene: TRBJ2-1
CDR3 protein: CASSSGLAGEREQFF

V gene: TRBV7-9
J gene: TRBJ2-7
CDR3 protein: CASSLVGASYEQYF

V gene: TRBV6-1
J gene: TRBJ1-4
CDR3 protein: CASSEVGGQPEKLFF

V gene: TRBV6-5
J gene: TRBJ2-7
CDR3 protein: CASSYSTGVGYEQYF

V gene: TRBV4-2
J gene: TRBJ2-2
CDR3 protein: CASSQFAGRLAGDAGELFF

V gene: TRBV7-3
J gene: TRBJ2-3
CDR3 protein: CASSLGLVPSTDTQYF

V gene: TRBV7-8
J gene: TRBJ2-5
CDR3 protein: CASSLVGARETQYF

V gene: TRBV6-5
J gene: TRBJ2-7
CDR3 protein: CASSYYEGVSYEQYF

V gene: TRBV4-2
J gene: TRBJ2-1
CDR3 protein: CASSQEPQGSVGNEQFF

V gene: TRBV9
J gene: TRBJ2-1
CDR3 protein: CASSPGLAGGNEQFF

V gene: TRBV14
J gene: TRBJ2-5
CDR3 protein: CASSQTGQVRETQYF

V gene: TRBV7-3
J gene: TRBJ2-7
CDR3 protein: CASSLLAGESYEQYF

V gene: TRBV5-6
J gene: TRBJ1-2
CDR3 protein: CASSLVLEPNYGYTF

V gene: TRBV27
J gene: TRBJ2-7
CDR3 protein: CASSLLGSTYEQYF

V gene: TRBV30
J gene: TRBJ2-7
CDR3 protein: CAWSMGTSYEQYF

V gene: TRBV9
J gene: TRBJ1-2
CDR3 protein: CASSIGTGDDYTF

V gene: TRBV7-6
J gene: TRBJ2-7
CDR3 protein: CASSPGLYEQYF

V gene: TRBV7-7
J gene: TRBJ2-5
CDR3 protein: CASSHGPGSGETQYF

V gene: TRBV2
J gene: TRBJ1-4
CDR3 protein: CASSVTGTGSLTNEKLFF

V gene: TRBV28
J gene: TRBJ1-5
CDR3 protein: CASSSGDLWGQPQHF

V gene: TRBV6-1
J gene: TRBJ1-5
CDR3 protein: CASSAPIRGMSQPQHF

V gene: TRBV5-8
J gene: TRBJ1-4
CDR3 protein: CASCPGGAVDEKLFF

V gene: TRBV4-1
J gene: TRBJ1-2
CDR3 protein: CASSQDLGGARGYTF

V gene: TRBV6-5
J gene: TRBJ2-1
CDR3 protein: CASSYIPVGGGQFF

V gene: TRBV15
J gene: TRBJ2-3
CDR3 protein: CATSRDRGATDTQYF

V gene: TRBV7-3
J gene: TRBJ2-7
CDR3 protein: CASSPSPGFEQYF

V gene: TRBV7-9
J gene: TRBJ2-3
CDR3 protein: CASGFQSDTQYF

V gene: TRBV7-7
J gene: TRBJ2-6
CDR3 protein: CASSPSARGTGANVLTF

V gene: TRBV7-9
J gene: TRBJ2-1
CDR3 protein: CASSRPGYNEQFF

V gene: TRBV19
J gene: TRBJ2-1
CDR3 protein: CASIGTSGHNEQFF

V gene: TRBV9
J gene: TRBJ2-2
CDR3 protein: CASSDSWGELFF

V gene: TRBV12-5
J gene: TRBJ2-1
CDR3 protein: CASGITDRVNNEQFF

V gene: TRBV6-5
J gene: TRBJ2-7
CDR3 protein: CASTVFGADYEQYF

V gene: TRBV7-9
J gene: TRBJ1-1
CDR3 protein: CASSLGGSEAFF

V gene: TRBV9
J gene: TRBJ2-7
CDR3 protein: CASSETSGSMPEQYF

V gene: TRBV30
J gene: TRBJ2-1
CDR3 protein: CAWKGTSALGEQFF

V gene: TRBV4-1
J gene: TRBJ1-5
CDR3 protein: CASSQAGAEDQPQHF

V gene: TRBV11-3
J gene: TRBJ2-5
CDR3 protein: CASSLDGHRSPETQYF

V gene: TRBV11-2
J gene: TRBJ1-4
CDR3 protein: CASSRKVQGAWEKLFF

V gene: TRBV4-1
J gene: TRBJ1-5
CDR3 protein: CASSQEQVNNQPQHF

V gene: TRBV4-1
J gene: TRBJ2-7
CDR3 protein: CATMGDSSYEQYF

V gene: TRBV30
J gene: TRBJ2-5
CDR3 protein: CAWTAVGGTQYF

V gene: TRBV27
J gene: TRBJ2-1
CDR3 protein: CASSLGTINEQFF

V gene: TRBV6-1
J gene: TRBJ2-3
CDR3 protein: CASSEAYGSGDTQYF

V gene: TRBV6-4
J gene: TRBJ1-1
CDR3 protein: CASSPRGQGARTEAFF

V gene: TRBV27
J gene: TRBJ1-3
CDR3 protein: CASSLAVTGNTIYF

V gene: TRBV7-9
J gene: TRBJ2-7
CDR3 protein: CASSPSSGVLAYEQYF

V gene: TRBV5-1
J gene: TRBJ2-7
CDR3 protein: CASSTVGTGIREQYF